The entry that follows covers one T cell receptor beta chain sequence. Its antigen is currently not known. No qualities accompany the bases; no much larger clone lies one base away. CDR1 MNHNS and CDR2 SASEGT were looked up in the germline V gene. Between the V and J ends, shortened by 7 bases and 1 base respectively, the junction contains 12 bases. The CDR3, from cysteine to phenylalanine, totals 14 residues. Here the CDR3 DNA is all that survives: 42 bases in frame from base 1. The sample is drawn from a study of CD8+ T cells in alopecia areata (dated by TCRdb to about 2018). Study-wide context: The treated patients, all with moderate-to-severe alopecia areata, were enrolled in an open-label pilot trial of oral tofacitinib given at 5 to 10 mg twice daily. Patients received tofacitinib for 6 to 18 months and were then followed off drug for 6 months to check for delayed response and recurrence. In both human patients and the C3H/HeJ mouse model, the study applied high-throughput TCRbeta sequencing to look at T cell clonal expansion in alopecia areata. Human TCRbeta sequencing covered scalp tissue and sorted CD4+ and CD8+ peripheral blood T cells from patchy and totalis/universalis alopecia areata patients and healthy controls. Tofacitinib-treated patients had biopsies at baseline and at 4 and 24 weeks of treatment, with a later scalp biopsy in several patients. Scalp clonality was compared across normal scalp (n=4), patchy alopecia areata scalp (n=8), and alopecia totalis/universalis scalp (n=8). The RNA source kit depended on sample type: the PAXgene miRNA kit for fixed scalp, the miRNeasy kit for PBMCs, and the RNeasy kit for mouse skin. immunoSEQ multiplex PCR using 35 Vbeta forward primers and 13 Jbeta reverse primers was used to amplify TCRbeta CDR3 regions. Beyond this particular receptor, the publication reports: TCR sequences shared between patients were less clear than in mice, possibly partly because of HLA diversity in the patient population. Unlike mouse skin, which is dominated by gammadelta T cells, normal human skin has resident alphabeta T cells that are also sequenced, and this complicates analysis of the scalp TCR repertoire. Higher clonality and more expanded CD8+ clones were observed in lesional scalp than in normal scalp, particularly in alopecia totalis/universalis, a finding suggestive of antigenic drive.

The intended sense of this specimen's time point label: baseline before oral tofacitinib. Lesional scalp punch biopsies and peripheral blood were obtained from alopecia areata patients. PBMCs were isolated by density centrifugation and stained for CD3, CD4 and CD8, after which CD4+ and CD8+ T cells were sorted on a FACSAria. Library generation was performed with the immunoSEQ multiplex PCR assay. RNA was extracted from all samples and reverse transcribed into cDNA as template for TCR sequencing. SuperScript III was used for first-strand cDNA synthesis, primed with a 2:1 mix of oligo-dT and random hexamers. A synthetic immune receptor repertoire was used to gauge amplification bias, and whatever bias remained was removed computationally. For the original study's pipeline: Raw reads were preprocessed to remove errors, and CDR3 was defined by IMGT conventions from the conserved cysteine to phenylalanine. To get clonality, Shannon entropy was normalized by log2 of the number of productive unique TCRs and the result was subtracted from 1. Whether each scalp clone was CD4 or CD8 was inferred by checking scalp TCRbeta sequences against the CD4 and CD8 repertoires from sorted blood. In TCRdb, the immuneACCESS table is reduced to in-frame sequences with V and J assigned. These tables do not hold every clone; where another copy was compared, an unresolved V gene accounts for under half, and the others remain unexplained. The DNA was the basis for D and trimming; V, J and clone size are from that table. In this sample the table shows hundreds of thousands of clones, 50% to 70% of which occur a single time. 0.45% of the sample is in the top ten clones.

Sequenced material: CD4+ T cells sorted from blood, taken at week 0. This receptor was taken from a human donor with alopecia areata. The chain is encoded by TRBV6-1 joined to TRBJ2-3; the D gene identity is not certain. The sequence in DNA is TGTGCCAGCAAGACGAGCGAGGGCACAGATACGCAGTATTTT. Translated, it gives CASKTSEGTDTQYF.